Below, 21 T cell receptor beta chains from the same sample are listed, as sequenced in a study of T cells in Graves' hyperthyroidism and ophthalmopathy. Amplified TCR beta CDR3 regions derived from RNA transcripts. The HTBI primer set was used in a first-round RT-PCR of the TCR CDR3. TCRdb redid the calling of the multiplex PCR reads with MiXCR, one entry per CDR3 protein. The sample records 660,000 or so distinct CDR3 sequences, roughly 45% being singletons. The sequenced sample was peripheral blood or thyroid tissue (not recorded which). These receptors all stem from an adult man with Graves' disease, either hyperthyroidism or ophthalmopathy (not recorded which).

The genes are TRBV7-9 and TRBJ2-5, with D possibly matching TRBD1 (6 bases). This CDR3 has 13 residues. The germline V and J ends were trimmed by 5 bases and 3 bases, with 10 bases remaining between them. In germline, CDR1 is SEHNR, CDR2 FQNEAQ (reference sequence). CDR3 DNA: TGTGCCAGCAGCCGTCACAGGGAAGAGACCCAGTACTTC. The encoded protein is CASSRHREETQYF. The entire variable domain, with the rest obtained from reference TRBV7-9 and TRBJ2-5, is as follows: DTGVSQNPRHKITKRGQNVTFRCDPISEHNRLYWYRQTLGQGPEFLTYFQNEAQLEKSRLLSDRFSAERPKGSFSTLEIQRTEQGDSAMYLCASSRHREETQYFGPGTRLLVL.

The table lists this clonotype with many counts. The chain carries TRBV29-1 and TRBJ1-5; no firm D call. With 4 bases removed from V and 7 bases from J, the gap between germline ends came to 14 bases. Germline V CDR1 and CDR2: SQVTM, ANQGSEA. The CDR3 sequence is 13 residues long. CDR3: CSVASGIGQPQHF. The CDR3 coding sequence is TGCAGCGTTGCAAGTGGGATAGGGCAGCCCCAGCATTTT.

This chain links TRBV24-1 with TRBJ2-6; D assignment may be TRBD1 or TRBD2 (5 bases each). Germline V gene lookup returns CDR1 KGHDR and CDR2 SFDVKD. V was shortened by 5 bases and J by 8 bases, with 18 bases between the two germline ends. This CDR3 region has 16 residues. The CDR3 coding sequence is TGTGCCACCAGTGCCCTTCAAGGGGACGGCACCAACGTCCTGACTTTC. Its protein product is CATSALQGDGTNVLTF.

This clonotype was recorded at least ten times. This rearrangement joins TRBV2 to TRBJ1-1; maybe TRBD1 (5 bases). Trimming took 9 bases from V and 4 from J, leaving 15 bases between them. This CDR3 has 13 residues. In germline, CDR1 is SNHLY, CDR2 FYNNEI. The CDR3 DNA reads as TGTGCCAGTCTTGTAGCAGGGTTCACTGAAGCTTTCTTT. Translation: CASLVAGFTEAFF.

This chain joins TRBV7-3 and TRBJ1-3; the match to TRBD1 covers 7 bases. The length of the CDR3 is 14 residues. Per germline, CDR1 SGHTA and CDR2 FQGTGA. V was clipped by 0 bases and J by 7 bases; unmatched bases: 3. DNA of the CDR3: TGTGCCAGCAGCTTAACAGGGGGCTCGAACACCATATATTTT. Protein: CASSLTGGSNTIYF.

This chain connects TRBV2 to TRBJ1-4; D is undetermined. V was clipped by 4 bases and J by 4 bases, with 7 bases between them. The CDR3 has 13 amino acids. Germline-derived CDR1 and CDR2 are SNHLY and FYNNEI. CDR3 sequence reads: CASSGLDNEKLFF. DNA for the CDR3: TGTGCCAGCAGTGGCCTGGATAATGAAAAACTGTTTTTT.

This clonotype was recorded many times. The chain is built from TRBV2 and TRBJ1-1; 9 bases align to TRBD1. J gave up 5 bases and V 6 bases, and 7 bases lay outside the gene matches. The length of the CDR3 is 14 residues. Germline assignment: CDR1 SNHLY and CDR2 FYNNEI. DNA for the CDR3: TGTGCCAGCAGCACGGGACAGGGATGGACTGAAGCTTTCTTT. Its translation is CASSTGQGWTEAFF.

This clonotype was found a few times. The chain has TRBV7-8 and TRBJ2-2; no clear D gene. Per germline, CDR1 SGHVS and CDR2 FQNEAQ. This CDR3 has 15 amino acids. With 0 bases removed from V and 1 base from J, the gap between germline ends came to 6 bases. The chain's CDR3 is CASSLAVKNTGELFF. CDR3 DNA sequence: TGTGCCAGCAGCTTAGCGGTAAAGAACACCGGGGAGCTGTTTTTT.

J is TRBJ2-5 and V is TRBV15, with a weak D call TRBD2 (6 bases). The CDR3 totals 14 residues. Germline-derived CDR1 and CDR2 are LNHNV and YYDKDF (reference sequence). V was cut by 0 bases and J by 5 bases, with 10 bases left in between. This chain's CDR3 is CATSRDGGSETQYF. The CDR3 nucleotides are TGTGCCACCAGCAGAGACGGGGGATCCGAGACCCAGTACTTC.

V usage is TRBV7-6 and J usage is TRBJ2-7; no definite D call. This CDR3 is 17 amino acids long. CDR1 and CDR2 from the germline V gene are SGHVS and FNYEAQ. Trimming took 6 bases from V and 0 from J, leaving 21 bases between them. CDR3 sequence reads: CASSSLSTKDSSYEQYF. For the CDR3, the DNA is TGTGCCAGCAGTTCTCTCTCGACCAAGGATAGCTCCTACGAGCAGTACTTC.

Comments on this clonotype: The junction departs from germline at one end; a sequencing error may be responsible. CDR3 sequence (DNA): TGTGCCAGCACTGGGGCAGCGTCTCTCTACGGGCAGTACTTC. Residues: CASTGAASLYGQYF. The chain combines TRBV25-1 with TRBJ2-7, with D possibly matching TRBD1 (5 bases). The germline CDR1 and CDR2 sequences are MGHDK and SYGVNS. The CDR3 is 14 amino acids.

V usage is TRBV10-3 and J usage is TRBJ1-6; D possibly corresponds to TRBD1 (6 bases). With 3 bases removed from V and 12 bases from J, the gap between germline ends came to 15 bases. The CDR3 totals 14 residues. The germline gives CDR1 ENHRY, CDR2 SYGVKD. CDR3 sequence reads: CAISEGSGVRPLHF. CDR3 nucleotide sequence: TGTGCCATCAGTGAAGGGTCAGGGGTTCGACCCCTCCACTTT.

The gene calls are TRBV6-5 and TRBJ2-5, with a tentative D call TRBD1 (6 bases). Germline CDR1 MNHEY, CDR2 SVGAGI. The CDR3 is made up of 15 amino acids. V lost 6 bases, J lost 0 bases, and 14 bases lay in between. The chain's CDR3 is CASSRRDTYQETQYF. The CDR3 bases are TGTGCCAGCAGCAGACGGGACACCTACCAAGAGACCCAGTACTTC.

The V and J genes are TRBV9 and TRBJ1-6, with 11 nucleotides matching TRBD1. Trimming at V came to 4 bases and at J to 6 bases, leaving 6 bases not matched to a gene. Germline V gives CDR1 SGDLS, CDR2 YYNGEE. CDR3 length: 16 residues. DNA of the CDR3: TGTGCCAGCAGCCAGGACAGGGGGCTGGGTAATTCACCCCTCCACTTT. It specifies CASSQDRGLGNSPLHF. Variable domain in full (rest from reference TRBV9 and TRBJ1-6): DSGVTQTPKHLITATGQRVTLRCSPRSGDLSVYWYQQSLDQGLQFLIQYYNGEERAKGNILERFSAQQFPDLHSELNLSSLELGDSALYFCASSQDRGLGNSPLHFGNGTRLTVT.

The rearrangement joins TRBV11-1 to TRBJ2-7, with D perhaps matching TRBD2 (6 bases). The germline V gene encodes CDR1 SGHAT and CDR2 FQDESV (reference sequence). The CDR3 is made up of 14 amino acids. The ends were cut back, 5 bases at V and 4 bases at J, with 15 bases in the middle. CDR3 in amino acids: CASSGGSPPYEQYF. The CDR3 coding sequence is TGTGCCAGCAGCGGAGGGAGCCCCCCGTACGAGCAGTACTTC.

This clonotype was seen more than once but under ten times. The gene calls are TRBV5-1 and TRBJ1-2, with 10 nucleotides matching TRBD1. Per the germline V gene, CDR1 is SGHRS and CDR2 is YFSETQ. The CDR3 has 14 amino acids. The J segment lost 4 bases and the V segment lost 10 bases, leaving 10 bases of the junction unmatched. The CDR3 DNA reads as TGCGCCTCCGCCGGGACAGGGGTGTCCTATGGCTACACCTTC. Protein product: CASAGTGVSYGYTF.

The rearrangement joins TRBV25-1 to TRBJ1-1; TRBD1 aligns across 9 bases. V lost 8 bases and J lost 3; bases outside the gene matches: 13. The V gene's germline CDR1 is MGHDK and CDR2 SYGVNS. The CDR3 runs 16 residues. The CDR3 is CASSQRTGDWDTEAFF. DNA of the CDR3: TGTGCCAGCTCACAACGGACAGGGGACTGGGACACTGAAGCTTTCTTT.

The chain uses TRBV5-1 and TRBJ1-2, with D tentatively TRBD1 (6 bases). The length of the CDR3 is 15 residues. V dropped 0 bases and J dropped 3 bases, with 12 bases sitting between them. CDR1 and CDR2 from the germline V gene are SGHRS and YFSETQ. The CDR3 protein is CASSLVPGADYGYTF. In DNA, the CDR3 is TGCGCCAGCAGCTTGGTGCCAGGGGCCGACTATGGCTACACCTTC. The entire variable domain, with the rest obtained from reference TRBV5-1 and TRBJ1-2, is as follows: KAGVTQTPRYLIKTRGQQVTLSCSPISGHRSVSWYQQTPGQGLQFLFEYFSETQRNKGNFPGRFSGRQFSNSRSEMNVSTLELGDSALYLCASSLVPGADYGYTFGSGTRLTVV.

This clonotype has only a few counts. V and J are TRBV4-1 and TRBJ1-5, with TRBD1 identical over 9 bases. The V and J ends lost 0 bases and 5 bases, in that order; junction bases with no gene match: 5. Per the germline V gene, CDR1 is MGHRA and CDR2 is YSYEKL. CDR3 length: 16 residues. The CDR3 sequence: CASSQETGGAYQPQHF. The CDR3 region has the DNA TGCGCCAGCAGCCAAGAAACAGGGGGCGCGTATCAGCCCCAGCATTTT.

In this sample, this clonotype turned up a few times. The rearrangement joins TRBV12-3 or TRBV12-4 to TRBJ1-1; D might be TRBD1 (6 bases). Trimming took off 6 bases at V and 9 bases at J, with 20 bases between the two ends. The CDR3 is 14 residues long. The CDR3 DNA reads as TGTGCCAGCAGCCCCGTTCGGGGACACCTGAAAGCTTTCTTT. Its protein product is CASSPVRGHLKAFF.

The V call is TRBV12-3 or TRBV12-4, the J call TRBJ2-7; TRBD2 might be the D (6 bases). The V end lost 3 bases, the J end lost 4 bases, and 16 bases lay between the germline ends. This CDR3 has 15 residues. Written as DNA, the CDR3 is TGTGCCAGCAGTTTCCGGACTACTCAAACTTACGAGCAGTACTTC. Translated: CASSFRTTQTYEQYF.